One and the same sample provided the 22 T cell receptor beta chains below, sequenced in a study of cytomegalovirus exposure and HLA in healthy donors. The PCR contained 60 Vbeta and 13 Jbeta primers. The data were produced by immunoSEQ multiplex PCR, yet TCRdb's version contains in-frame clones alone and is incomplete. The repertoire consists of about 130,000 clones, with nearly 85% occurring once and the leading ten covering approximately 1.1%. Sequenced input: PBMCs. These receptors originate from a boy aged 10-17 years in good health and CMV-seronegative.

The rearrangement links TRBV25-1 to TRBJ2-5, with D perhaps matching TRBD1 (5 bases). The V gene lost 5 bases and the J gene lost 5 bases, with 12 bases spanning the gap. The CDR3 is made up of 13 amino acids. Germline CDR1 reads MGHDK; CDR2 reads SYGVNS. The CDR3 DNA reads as TGTGCCAGCAGTTTTGACAGCTGGGAGACCCAGTACTTC. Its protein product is CASSFDSWETQYF.

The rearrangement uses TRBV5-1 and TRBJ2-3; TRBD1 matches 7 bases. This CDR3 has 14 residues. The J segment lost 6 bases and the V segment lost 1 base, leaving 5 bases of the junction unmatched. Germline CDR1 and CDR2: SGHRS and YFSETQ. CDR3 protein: CASSLTGAGDTQYF. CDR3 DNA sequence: TGCGCCAGCAGCTTGACAGGGGCCGGGGATACGCAGTATTTT.

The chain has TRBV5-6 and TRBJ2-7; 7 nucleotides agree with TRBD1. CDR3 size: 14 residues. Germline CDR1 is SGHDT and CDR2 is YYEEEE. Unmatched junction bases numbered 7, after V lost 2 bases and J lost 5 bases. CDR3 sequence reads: CASSFVGTDDEQYF. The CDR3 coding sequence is TGTGCCAGCAGCTTCGTAGGGACAGACGACGAGCAGTACTTC.

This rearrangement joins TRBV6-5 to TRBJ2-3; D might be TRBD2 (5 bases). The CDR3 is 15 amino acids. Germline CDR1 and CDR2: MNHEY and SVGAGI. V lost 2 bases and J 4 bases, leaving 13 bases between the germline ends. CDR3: CASSYQRPEADTQYF. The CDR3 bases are TGTGCCAGCAGTTACCAGAGGCCGGAGGCAGATACGCAGTATTTT.

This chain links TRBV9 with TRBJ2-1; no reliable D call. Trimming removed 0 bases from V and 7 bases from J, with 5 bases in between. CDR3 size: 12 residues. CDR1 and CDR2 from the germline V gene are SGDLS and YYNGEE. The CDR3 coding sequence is TGTGCCAGCAGCGTAGACGGGAATGAGCAGTTCTTC. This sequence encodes CASSVDGNEQFF. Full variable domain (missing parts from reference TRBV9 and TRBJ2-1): DSGVTQTPKHLITATGQRVTLRCSPRSGDLSVYWYQQSLDQGLQFLIQYYNGEERAKGNILERFSAQQFPDLHSELNLSSLELGDSALYFCASSVDGNEQFFGPGTRLTVL.

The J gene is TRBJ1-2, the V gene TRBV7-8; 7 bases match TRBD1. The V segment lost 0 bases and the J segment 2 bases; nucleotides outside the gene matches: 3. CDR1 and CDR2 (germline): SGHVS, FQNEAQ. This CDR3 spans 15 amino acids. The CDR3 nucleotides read TGTGCCAGCAGCTTAGCCCCGACAGGGAACTATGGCTACACCTTC. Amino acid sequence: CASSLAPTGNYGYTF.

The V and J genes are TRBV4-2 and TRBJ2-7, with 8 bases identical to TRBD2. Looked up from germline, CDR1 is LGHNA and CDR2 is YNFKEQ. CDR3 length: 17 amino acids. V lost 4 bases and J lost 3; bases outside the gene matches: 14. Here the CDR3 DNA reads TGTGCCAGCAGCCCGCAAAGTGGACTAGCCGAGTTCTACGAGCAGTACTTC. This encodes CASSPQSGLAEFYEQYF.

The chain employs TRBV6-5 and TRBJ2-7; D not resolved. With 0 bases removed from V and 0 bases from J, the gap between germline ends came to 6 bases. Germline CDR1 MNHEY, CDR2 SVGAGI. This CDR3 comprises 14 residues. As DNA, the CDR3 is TGTGCCAGCAGTTACTCGATCAGCTCCTACGAGCAGTACTTC. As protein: CASSYSISSYEQYF.

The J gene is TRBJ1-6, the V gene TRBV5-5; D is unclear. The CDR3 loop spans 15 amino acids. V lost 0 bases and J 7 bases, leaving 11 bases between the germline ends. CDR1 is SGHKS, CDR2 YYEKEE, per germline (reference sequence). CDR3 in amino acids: CASSLDGSPNSPLHF. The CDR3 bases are TGTGCCAGCAGCTTGGACGGGAGTCCCAATTCACCCCTCCACTTT.

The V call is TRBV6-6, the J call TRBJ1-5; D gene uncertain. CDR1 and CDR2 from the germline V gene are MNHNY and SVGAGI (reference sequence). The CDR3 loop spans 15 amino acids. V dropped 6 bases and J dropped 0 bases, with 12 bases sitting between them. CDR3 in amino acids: CASRSDTYSNQPQHF. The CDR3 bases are TGTGCCAGCAGATCAGACACGTATAGCAATCAGCCCCAGCATTTT.

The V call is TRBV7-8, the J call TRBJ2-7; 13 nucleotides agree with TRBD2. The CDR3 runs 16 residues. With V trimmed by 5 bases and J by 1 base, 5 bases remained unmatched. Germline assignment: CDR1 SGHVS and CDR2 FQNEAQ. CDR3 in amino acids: CASSIPGLAGSYEQYF. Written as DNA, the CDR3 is TGTGCCAGCAGCATTCCGGGACTAGCGGGATCCTACGAGCAGTACTTC. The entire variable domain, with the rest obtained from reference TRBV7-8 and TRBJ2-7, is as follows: GAGVSQSPRYKVAKRGQDVALRCDPISGHVSLFWYQQALGQGPEFLTYFQNEAQLDKSGLPSDRFFAERPEGSVSTLKIQRTQQEDSAVYLCASSIPGLAGSYEQYFGPGTRLTVT.

CDR3 DNA: TGTGCCAGCAGTTCCGTAGCGGGAGTGCCAGATACGCAGTATTTT. Its translation is CASSSVAGVPDTQYF. The chain is built from TRBV27 and TRBJ2-3; TRBD2 matches at 9 bases. V lost 4 bases and J lost 4; bases outside the gene matches: 6. The CDR3 spans 15 residues. Germline V gives CDR1 MNHEY, CDR2 SMNVEV (reference sequence).

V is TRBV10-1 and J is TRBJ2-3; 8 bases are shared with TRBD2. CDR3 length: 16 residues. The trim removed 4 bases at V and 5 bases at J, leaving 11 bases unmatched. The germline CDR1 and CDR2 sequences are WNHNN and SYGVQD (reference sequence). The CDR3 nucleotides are TGCGCCAGCAGTGGCCGGCGGTTAGCGGGAAAAGATACGCAGTATTTT. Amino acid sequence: CASSGRRLAGKDTQYF.

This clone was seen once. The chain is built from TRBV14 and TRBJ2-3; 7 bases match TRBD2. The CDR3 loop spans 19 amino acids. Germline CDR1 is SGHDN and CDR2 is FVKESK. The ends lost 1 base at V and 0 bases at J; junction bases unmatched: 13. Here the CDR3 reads CASSQASGRVWTSTDTQYF. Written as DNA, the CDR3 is TGTGCCAGCAGCCAAGCCAGTGGGAGGGTTTGGACTAGCACAGATACGCAGTATTTT.

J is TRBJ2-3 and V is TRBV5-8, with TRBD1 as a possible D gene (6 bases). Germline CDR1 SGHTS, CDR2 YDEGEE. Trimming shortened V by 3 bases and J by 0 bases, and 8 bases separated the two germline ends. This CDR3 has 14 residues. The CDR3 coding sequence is TGTGCCAGCAGCTGGACAGTTAGCACAGATACGCAGTATTTT. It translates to CASSWTVSTDTQYF.

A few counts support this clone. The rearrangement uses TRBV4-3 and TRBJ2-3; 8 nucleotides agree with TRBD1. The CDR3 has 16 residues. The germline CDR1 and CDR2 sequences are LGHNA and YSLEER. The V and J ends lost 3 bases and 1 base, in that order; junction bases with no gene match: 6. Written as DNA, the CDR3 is TGCGCCAGCAGCCATAGATGGGGACAGGGCACAGATACGCAGTATTTT. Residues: CASSHRWGQGTDTQYF.

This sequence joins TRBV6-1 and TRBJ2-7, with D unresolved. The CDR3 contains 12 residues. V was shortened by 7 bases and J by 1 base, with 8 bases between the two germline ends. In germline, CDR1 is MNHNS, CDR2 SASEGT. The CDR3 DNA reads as TGTGCCAGCATCGGGTCGTCCTACGAGCAGTACTTC. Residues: CASIGSSYEQYF.

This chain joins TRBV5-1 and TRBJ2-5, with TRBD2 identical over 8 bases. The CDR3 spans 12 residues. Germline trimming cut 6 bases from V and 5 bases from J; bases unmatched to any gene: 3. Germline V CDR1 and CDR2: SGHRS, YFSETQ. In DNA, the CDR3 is TGCGCCAGCACCTCGGGGGGGGAGACCCAGTACTTC. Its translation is CASTSGGETQYF.

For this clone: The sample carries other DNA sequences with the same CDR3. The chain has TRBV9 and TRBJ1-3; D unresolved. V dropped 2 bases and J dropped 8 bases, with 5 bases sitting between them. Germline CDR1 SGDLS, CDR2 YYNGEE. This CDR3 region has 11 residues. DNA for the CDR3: TGTGCCAGCAGCGTCGGGGACACCATATATTTT. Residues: CASSVGDTIYF.

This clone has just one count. In nucleotides, the CDR3 is TGCGCCAGCAGCACCTTATCAGGGAACGGAAACACCATATATTTT. It codes for CASSTLSGNGNTIYF. The V and J genes are TRBV5-1 and TRBJ1-3; D is perhaps TRBD1 (5 bases). Germline values: CDR1 SGHRS, CDR2 YFSETQ. V was pared by 4 bases and J by 4 bases, with 15 bases between. This CDR3 has 15 amino acids.

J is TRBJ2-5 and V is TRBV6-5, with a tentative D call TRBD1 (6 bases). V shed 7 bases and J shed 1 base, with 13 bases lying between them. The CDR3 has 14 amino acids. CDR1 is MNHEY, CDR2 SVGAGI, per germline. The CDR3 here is CASNPDRSQETQYF. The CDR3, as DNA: TGTGCCAGCAACCCCGACAGGTCCCAAGAGACCCAGTACTTC.

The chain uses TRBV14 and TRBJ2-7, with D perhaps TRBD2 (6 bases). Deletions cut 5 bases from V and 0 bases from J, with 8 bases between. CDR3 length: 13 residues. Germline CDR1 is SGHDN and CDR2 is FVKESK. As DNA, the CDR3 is TGTGCCAGCAGCTTTAGCGGCTCCTACGAGCAGTACTTC. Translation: CASSFSGSYEQYF.